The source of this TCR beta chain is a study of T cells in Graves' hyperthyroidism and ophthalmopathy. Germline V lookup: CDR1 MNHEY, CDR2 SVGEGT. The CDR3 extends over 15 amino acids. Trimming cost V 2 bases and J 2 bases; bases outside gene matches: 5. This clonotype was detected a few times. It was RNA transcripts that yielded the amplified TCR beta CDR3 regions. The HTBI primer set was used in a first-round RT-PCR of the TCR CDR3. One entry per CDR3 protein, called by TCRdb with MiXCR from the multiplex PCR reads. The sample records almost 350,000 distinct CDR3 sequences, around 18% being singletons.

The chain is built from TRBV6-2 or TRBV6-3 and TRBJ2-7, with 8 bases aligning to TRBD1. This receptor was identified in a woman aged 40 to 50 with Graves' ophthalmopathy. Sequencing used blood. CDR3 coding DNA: TGTGCCAGCAGTTACCCCGGACAGGGTCCCTACGAGCAGTACTTC. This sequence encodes CASSYPGQGPYEQYF.